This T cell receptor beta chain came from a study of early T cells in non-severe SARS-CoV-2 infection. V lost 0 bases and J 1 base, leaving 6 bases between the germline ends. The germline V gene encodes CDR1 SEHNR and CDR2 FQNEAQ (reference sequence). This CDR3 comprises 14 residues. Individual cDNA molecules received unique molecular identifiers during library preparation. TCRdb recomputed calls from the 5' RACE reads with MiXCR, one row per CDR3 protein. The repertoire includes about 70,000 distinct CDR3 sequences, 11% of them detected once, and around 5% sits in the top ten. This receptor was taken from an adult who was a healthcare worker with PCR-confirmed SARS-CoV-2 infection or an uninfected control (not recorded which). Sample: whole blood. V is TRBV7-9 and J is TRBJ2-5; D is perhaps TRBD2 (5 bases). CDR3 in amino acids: CASSLAGIQETQYF. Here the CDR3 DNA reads TGTGCCAGCAGCTTAGCCGGGATCCAAGAGACCCAGTACTTC.